These 28 T cell receptor beta chains originate from one sample sequenced in a study of blood T cell repertoires in COVID-19 (dated by TCRdb to 2018 to 2021). Library preparation employed the immunoSEQ multiplex PCR assay. As stored in TCRdb, this immuneACCESS dataset retains in-frame rearrangements with V and J assigned. A fraction of the clones does not appear; measured against another copy, unresolved V genes explain less than half of the discrepancy, and the remainder lacks a known reason. The sample table holds 150,000 to 200,000 clones, of which approximately 78% were seen once. The top ten clones comprise approximately 12% of the sample. Sequences were obtained from peripheral blood. The receptor set was obtained from a woman older than 75 with COVID-19, enrolled during active disease.

The chain is built from TRBV4-2 and TRBJ1-2; 10 bases match TRBD1. V lost 4 bases, J lost 4 bases, and 9 bases stayed unmatched. Germline V CDR1 and CDR2: LGHNA, YNFKEQ. The CDR3 totals 16 residues. The CDR3 sequence: CASSRPGQGSRYGYTF. CDR3 DNA: TGTGCCAGCAGCCGACCGGGACAGGGGTCCCGCTATGGCTACACCTTC.

The rearrangement links TRBV2 to TRBJ2-3, with a possible D match to TRBD1 (5 bases). The CDR3 consists of 14 residues. The germline V gene has CDR1 SNHLY and CDR2 FYNNEI. CDR3 amino acids: CAPERGSVGDTQYF. In DNA, the CDR3 is TGTGCTCCCGAAAGGGGCTCGGTGGGGGATACGCAGTATTTT.

This clone was seen a few times. This chain uses TRBV15 with TRBJ2-3; 7 nucleotides agree with TRBD2. The CDR3 is 16 residues long. J gave up 3 bases and V 1 base, and 7 bases lay outside the gene matches. The germline V gene encodes CDR1 LNHNV and CDR2 YYDKDF (reference sequence). The CDR3 protein is CATSRGDYPQTDTQYF. CDR3 in DNA: TGTGCCACCAGCAGAGGGGACTACCCCCAAACAGATACGCAGTATTTT.

The chain links TRBV28 to TRBJ1-1; possible D gene TRBD1, 5 bases. V was clipped by 6 bases and J by 5 bases, with 13 bases between them. CDR3 length: 13 amino acids. Germline assignment: CDR1 MDHEN and CDR2 SYDVKM. This CDR3 is CASRPGGRTEAFF. The CDR3 DNA is TGTGCCAGCAGACCCGGGGGTAGGACTGAAGCTTTCTTT.

This chain joins TRBV3-1 (or the pseudogene TRBV3-2) and TRBJ2-7; the D is unclear. The CDR3 has 13 amino acids. Germline CDR1 reads LGHDT; CDR2 reads YNNKEL (reference sequence). Trimming removed 5 bases from V and 0 bases from J, with 8 bases in between. CDR3 region: CASSSQISYEQYF. CDR3 in DNA: TGTGCCAGCAGCTCACAAATCTCCTACGAGCAGTACTTC.

The V call is TRBV19, the J call TRBJ2-1; 9 nucleotides agree with TRBD1. Losses at the gene ends were 3 bases for V and 7 bases for J; bases not matched to a gene: 10. Germline assignment: CDR1 LNHDA and CDR2 SQIVND (reference sequence). CDR3 length: 16 residues. CDR3 nucleotide sequence: TGTGCCAGTAGTATTATTTGGGGACAGGGCAAGAATGAGCAGTTCTTC. It yields the protein CASSIIWGQGKNEQFF.

This clone appeared a few times. The chain employs TRBV11-2 and TRBJ2-1; D is unresolved. CDR1 and CDR2 (germline): SGHAT, FQNNGV. The V end lost 2 bases, the J end lost 15 bases, and 11 bases lay between the germline ends. This CDR3 contains 11 residues. CDR3 nucleotides: TGTGCCAGCAGCTTAATTGGCTTTCGGTTCTTC. This translates into CASSLIGFRFF.

The rearrangement uses TRBV11-3 and TRBJ2-7, with 9 bases matching TRBD2. The V segment lost 4 bases and the J segment 4 bases; nucleotides outside the gene matches: 14. The germline V gene encodes CDR1 SGHNT and CDR2 YENEEA. The CDR3 is 17 amino acids. CDR3 nucleotide sequence: TGTGCCAGCAGCTCCGGAGTGGGGCGGGGGGGCCGTTACGAGCAGTACTTC. Amino acids: CASSSGVGRGGRYEQYF.

A note on this clone: The junction does not match germline at one end; this may be a read error. The chain carries TRBV7-2 and TRBJ1-1; the D gene is possibly TRBD1 (5 bases). Per the germline V gene, CDR1 is SGHTA and CDR2 is FQGNSA. This CDR3 comprises 14 residues. The CDR3 sequence is CASSLVKGNPEAFF. CDR3 DNA: TGTGCCAGCAGCTTAGTTAAGGGGAACCCTGAAGCTTTCTTT.

The chain employs TRBV2 and TRBJ1-1, with no clear D. Germline V CDR1 and CDR2: SNHLY, FYNNEI. Trimming removed 6 bases at V and 5 bases at J, with 10 bases between. This CDR3 spans 12 amino acids. CDR3 DNA sequence: TGTGCCAGCAGCGCGGGGTTGACTGAAGCTTTCTTT. Translated, it gives CASSAGLTEAFF.

This clone was seen a handful of times. V gene TRBV7-6 combines with J gene TRBJ2-4; D might be TRBD2 (6 bases). The CDR3 loop spans 13 amino acids. Germline-derived CDR1 and CDR2 are SGHVS and FNYEAQ. V was pared by 2 bases and J by 8 bases, with 10 bases between. CDR3 coding DNA: TGTGCCAGCAGCTTAAAGGGCGGGGACATTCAGTACTTC. Protein product: CASSLKGGDIQYF.

This clone was picked up a small number of times. The sample carries other DNA sequences with the same CDR3. The rearrangement links TRBV5-1 to TRBJ2-3; 11 bases map to TRBD1. Germline V lookup: CDR1 SGHRS, CDR2 YFSETQ. The CDR3 covers 16 residues. V gave up 0 bases and J gave up 3 bases; unmatched junction bases: 3. In nucleotides, the CDR3 is TGCGCCAGCAGCTTGGGTGGACAGGGGGCTACAGATACGCAGTATTTT. It translates to CASSLGGQGATDTQYF. Combining the CDR3 with reference TRBV5-1 and TRBJ2-3 gives the whole variable domain KAGVTQTPRYLIKTRGQQVTLSCSPISGHRSVSWYQQTPGQGLQFLFEYFSETQRNKGNFPGRFSGRQFSNSRSEMNVSTLELGDSALYLCASSLGGQGATDTQYFGPGTRLTVL.

This sequence joins TRBV29-1 and TRBJ2-5; D may be TRBD1 (6 bases). V shed 6 bases and J shed 5 bases, with 13 bases lying between them. Germline CDR1 reads SQVTM; CDR2 reads ANQGSEA. This CDR3 is 12 amino acids long. CDR3 in DNA: TGCAGCGTGGGACAATGGGACGAGACCCAGTACTTC. Encoded protein: CSVGQWDETQYF.

J is TRBJ1-1 and V is TRBV4-1, with a weak D call TRBD1 (5 bases). The germline CDR1 and CDR2 sequences are MGHRA and YSYEKL. The CDR3 has 15 amino acids. The V end lost 5 bases, the J end lost 4 bases, and 17 bases lay between the germline ends. The CDR3 sequence: CASSAPTVSFTEAFF. In nucleotides, the CDR3 is TGCGCCAGCAGCGCCCCGACAGTCTCCTTCACTGAAGCTTTCTTT.

CDR3 amino acids: CASSFGLAGGFYEQYF. The DNA of the CDR3 is TGTGCCAGCAGCTTCGGACTAGCGGGGGGGTTCTACGAGCAGTACTTC. V gene TRBV11-3 combines with J gene TRBJ2-7; TRBD2 matches at 15 bases. The CDR3 runs 16 residues. Looked up from germline, CDR1 is SGHNT and CDR2 is YENEEA. The ends lost 3 bases at V and 3 bases at J; junction bases unmatched: 3.

This clone was found a few times. The chain combines TRBV19 with TRBJ2-3, with unresolved D. The CDR3 is 14 residues long. With 1 base removed from V and 14 bases from J, the gap between germline ends came to 19 bases. Germline CDR1 is LNHDA and CDR2 is SQIVND (reference sequence). The CDR3 region has the DNA TGTGCCAGTAGTATAGGTGAGGCCCGAAAGAAGAGGTATTTT. This encodes CASSIGEARKKRYF. Combining the CDR3 with reference TRBV19 and TRBJ2-3 gives the whole variable domain DGGITQSPKYLFRKEGQNVTLSCEQNLNHDAMYWYRQDPGQGLRLIYYSQIVNDFQKGDIAEGYSVSREKKESFPLTVTSAQKNPTAFYLCASSIGEARKKRYFGPGTRLTVL.

CDR3 residues: CASSPLWRGGETQYF. Here the CDR3 DNA reads TGTGCCAGCAGCCCTTTGTGGCGGGGTGGGGAGACCCAGTACTTC. This chain links TRBV7-7 with TRBJ2-5, with TRBD2 as a possible D gene (6 bases). The V and J ends lost 5 bases and 5 bases respectively, with 18 bases between them. Germline V CDR1 and CDR2: SSHAT, FNYEAQ (reference sequence). This CDR3 is built from 15 residues. Together with reference TRBV7-7 and TRBJ2-5, the CDR3 gives the full variable domain: GAGVSQSPRYKVTKRGQDVTLRCDPISSHATLYWYQQALGQGPEFLTYFNYEAQPDKSGLPSDRFSAERPEGSISTLTIQRTEQRDSAMYRCASSPLWRGGETQYFGPGTRLLVL.

J is TRBJ2-7 and V is TRBV11-3; D perhaps matches TRBD2 (5 bases). Germline loops: CDR1 SGHNT, CDR2 YENEEA. The CDR3 has 15 amino acids. The V and J ends lost 3 bases and 0 bases respectively, with 12 bases between them. CDR3 coding DNA: TGTGCCAGCAGCTTTATTCTCGGGAACTCCTACGAGCAGTACTTC. This translates into CASSFILGNSYEQYF.

The V and J genes are TRBV3-1 (or the pseudogene TRBV3-2) and TRBJ2-7; the D is unclear. The germline CDR1 and CDR2 sequences are LGHDT and YNNKEL (reference sequence). Trimming removed 4 bases at V and 3 bases at J, with 7 bases between. This CDR3 has 12 residues. The CDR3 DNA sequence: TGTGCCAGCAGCCGCGTCTACTACGAGCAGTACTTC. This sequence encodes CASSRVYYEQYF.

The chain combines TRBV30 with TRBJ1-2; D remains unclear. Germline-derived CDR1 and CDR2 are GTSNPN and SVGIG (reference sequence). The CDR3 loop spans 12 amino acids. V dropped 0 bases and J dropped 5 bases, with 7 bases sitting between them. CDR3 in amino acids: CAWSVWLYGYTF. For the CDR3, the DNA is TGTGCCTGGAGTGTTTGGCTTTATGGCTACACCTTC. The full variable domain, with the rest looked up from reference TRBV30 and TRBJ1-2, is SQTIHQWPATLVQPVGSPLSLECTVEGTSNPNLYWYRQAAGRGLQLLFYSVGIGQISSEVPQNLSASRPQDRQFILSSKKLLLSDSGFYLCAWSVWLYGYTFGSGTRLTVV.

The V call is TRBV11-3, the J call TRBJ2-3; D is unclear. Germline V gene lookup returns CDR1 SGHNT and CDR2 YENEEA. This CDR3 is built from 13 residues. Trimming left V 1 base short and J 9 bases short, with 11 bases between. The CDR3 region is CASSLVASGTQYF. The CDR3 DNA sequence: TGTGCCAGCAGCTTAGTCGCGTCCGGGACGCAGTATTTT.

DNA for the CDR3: TGTGCCAGCAGCCGCGGATTAGGGGACTCTGGAAACACCATATATTTT. Protein: CASSRGLGDSGNTIYF. The rearrangement links TRBV3-1 (or the pseudogene TRBV3-2) to TRBJ1-3; possibly TRBD1 for D (5 bases). Trimming took off 4 bases at V and 0 bases at J, with 13 bases between the two ends. The CDR3 is 16 amino acids. CDR1 LGHDT and CDR2 YNNKEL come from the germline V gene (reference sequence).

The chain recombines TRBV7-2 with TRBJ1-2, with D possibly matching TRBD1 (6 bases). CDR1 SGHTA and CDR2 FQGNSA come from the germline V gene. This CDR3 is built from 14 residues. V gave up 5 bases and J gave up 1 base, with 11 bases separating them. CDR3 loop: CASSPDRFNYGYTF. The CDR3 DNA reads TGTGCCAGCAGCCCGGACAGATTTAACTATGGCTACACCTTC.

V and J are TRBV6-5 and TRBJ2-3; 9 bases match TRBD2. Looked up from germline, CDR1 is MNHEY and CDR2 is SVGAGI. V lost 2 bases, J lost 4 bases, and 4 bases stayed unmatched. The CDR3 runs 15 residues. CDR3: CASSYGASGADTQYF. The DNA for the CDR3 is TGTGCCAGCAGTTACGGGGCTAGCGGGGCAGATACGCAGTATTTT.

This clone turned up a few times. V is TRBV19 and J is TRBJ2-1; 7 nucleotides align to TRBD2. V lost 1 base and J lost 3; bases outside the gene matches: 6. CDR1 and CDR2 (germline): LNHDA, SQIVND (reference sequence). CDR3 size: 16 residues. CDR3 in DNA: TGTGCCAGTAGTATAGTCCCTAGCGGAGTCTACAATGAGCAGTTCTTC. It yields the protein CASSIVPSGVYNEQFF.

The V call is TRBV11-2, the J call TRBJ2-3; 9 positions agree with TRBD2. V shed 0 bases and J 3 bases; nucleotides not matched to a gene: 1. This CDR3 comprises 15 residues. Germline assignment: CDR1 SGHAT and CDR2 FQNNGV. This CDR3 reads CASSLDLAGTDTQYF. CDR3 bases: TGTGCCAGCAGCTTAGATCTAGCGGGAACAGATACGCAGTATTTT.

This chain connects TRBV5-1 to TRBJ2-7, with TRBD1 matching over 11 bases. Germline assignment: CDR1 SGHRS and CDR2 YFSETQ. The CDR3 is 15 amino acids. V gave up 4 bases and J gave up 1 base; unmatched junction bases: 4. CDR3 bases: TGCGCCAGCAGCAAGGGGGACAGGGGGTCCTACGAGCAGTACTTC. Translating it yields CASSKGDRGSYEQYF.

The chain has TRBV4-1 and TRBJ2-2; TRBD1 matches at 7 bases. V shed 4 bases and J 6 bases; nucleotides not matched to a gene: 2. The CDR3 totals 13 residues. CDR1 MGHRA and CDR2 YSYEKL come from the germline V gene. The CDR3 DNA reads as TGCGCCAGCAGCCGGGACAGACCCGGGGAGCTGTTTTTT. Residues: CASSRDRPGELFF.